A selection of T cell receptor beta chains follows, all from one sample in a study of blood T cell repertoires in COVID-19. Libraries were prepared by immunoSEQ multiplex PCR; TCRdb keeps only in-frame clonotypes and omits some of them. The data contain under 250,000 clones, more than 75% of them singletons. The specimen sequenced was peripheral blood. These receptors were obtained from a man in his fifties or sixties who had recovered from COVID-19. Both conserved end residues are part of each CDR3. A D gene is named only where the DNA matches it firmly. For some rows the clone size is stated as once, few or many, or as a class when expanded; others skip it.

j_gene	v_gene	abundance	d_gene	CDR3aa	CDR3nt
TRBJ1-2	TRBV28	.	.	CASQPTIQGRYGYTF	TGTGCCAGCCAACCGACCATCCAGGGTCGCTATGGCTACACCTTC
TRBJ2-7	TRBV4-1	.	TRBD2	CASSQANGLAGEGMDEQYF	TGCGCCAGCAGCCAAGCCAACGGACTAGCGGGAGAGGGTATGGACGAGCAGTACTTC
TRBJ1-1	TRBV11-2	.	TRBD1	CASRRTGTANTEAFF	TGTGCCAGCAGACGAACCGGGACAGCGAACACTGAAGCTTTCTTT
TRBJ2-7	TRBV19	.	TRBD2	CASSIGTSIYEQYF	TGTGCCAGTAGTATCGGGACTAGCATTTACGAGCAGTACTTC
TRBJ2-2	TRBV28	few	.	CASGLNTGELFF	TGTGCCAGCGGCTTGAACACCGGGGAGCTGTTTTTT
TRBJ1-5	TRBV27	.	.	CASSLRGGPQHF	TGTGCCAGCAGTTTACGGGGGGGGCCCCAGCATTTT
TRBJ1-1	TRBV28	.	.	CAIRKSGNTEAFF	TGTGCCATCCGAAAGTCAGGGAACACTGAAGCTTTCTTT
TRBJ1-1	TRBV6-5	.	.	CASSYSNTNTEAFF	TGTGCCAGCAGTTACTCGAACACGAACACTGAAGCTTTCTTT
TRBJ2-3	TRBV6-4	.	TRBD1	CASSDGTGETDTQYF	TGTGCCAGCAGCGACGGGACAGGGGAAACAGATACGCAGTATTTT
TRBJ2-5	TRBV6-2/TRBV6-3	.	TRBD1	CASSSTPDFPTGQETQYF	TGTGCCAGCAGTTCCACCCCAGATTTTCCGACAGGGCAAGAGACCCAGTACTTC
TRBJ2-6	TRBV28	.	.	CASTRAFSGANVLTF	TGTGCCAGCACAAGAGCTTTCTCTGGGGCCAACGTCCTGACTTTC
TRBJ2-1	TRBV30	.	.	CAWSPNRANEQFF	TGTGCCTGGAGTCCGAACAGGGCCAATGAGCAGTTCTTC
TRBJ1-2	TRBV27	.	.	CASSPGVGPNYGYTF	TGTGCCAGCAGTCCCGGCGTGGGCCCTAACTATGGCTACACCTTC
TRBJ2-1	TRBV19	.	TRBD2	CASSIDFRRELYNEQFF	TGTGCCAGTAGTATAGACTTCCGGCGGGAGCTCTACAATGAGCAGTTCTTC
TRBJ1-1	TRBV28	.	TRBD1	CASSPPGGWTEAFF	TGTGCCAGCAGCCCCCCAGGGGGATGGACTGAAGCTTTCTTT
TRBJ2-1	TRBV5-1	.	.	CASSLGLARDYNEQFF	TGCGCCAGCAGCTTGGGTCTAGCCCGTGACTACAATGAGCAGTTCTTC
TRBJ1-1	TRBV11-3	.	.	CASAQGGAEAFF	TGTGCCAGCGCTCAAGGGGGGGCTGAAGCTTTCTTT
TRBJ2-2	TRBV19	.	TRBD1	CASIPGRTGVPGELFF	TGTGCCAGTATACCTGGTCGGACAGGGGTCCCCGGGGAGCTGTTTTTT
TRBJ1-3	TRBV13	few	.	CASSLWGGTTGNTIYF	TGTGCCAGCAGCTTATGGGGGGGTACTACTGGAAACACCATATATTTT
TRBJ2-7	TRBV30	.	.	CAWVGPGGYNYEQYF	TGTGCCTGGGTGGGGCCCGGGGGTTACAACTACGAGCAGTACTTC
TRBJ2-7	TRBV18	.	TRBD2	CASSPPGAGGGYEQYF	TGTGCCAGCTCACCACCAGGAGCGGGAGGCGGGTACGAGCAGTACTTC
TRBJ1-1	TRBV19	.	.	CASRWGNTNTEAFF	TGTGCCAGTAGATGGGGCAACACGAACACTGAAGCTTTCTTT
TRBJ2-1	TRBV29-1	.	.	CSVAGAPSGLVQFF	TGCAGCGTGGCGGGGGCCCCCTCGGGGTTAGTGCAGTTCTTC
TRBJ2-7	TRBV27	.	TRBD2	CASSSEPGLAGYEQYF	TGTGCCAGCAGTTCCGAACCGGGACTAGCCGGCTACGAGCAGTACTTC
TRBJ2-5	TRBV24-1	.	.	CATSFQETQYF	TGTGCCACCAGCTTCCAAGAGACCCAGTACTTC
TRBJ2-5	TRBV9	.	.	CASGPRLGAMEPQYF	TGTGCCAGCGGGCCCCGCCTAGGGGCTATGGAGCCCCAGTACTTC
TRBJ2-2	TRBV3-1/TRBV3-2	.	.	CASSPGWIGELFF	TGTGCCAGCAGCCCCGGGTGGATCGGGGAGCTGTTTTTT
TRBJ2-3	TRBV19	.	.	CASSIQARSTDTQYF	TGTGCCAGTAGTATCCAGGCGCGTAGCACAGATACGCAGTATTTT
TRBJ2-7	TRBV6-5	few	.	CATFLADYYYEQYF	TGTGCCACCTTTTTAGCGGACTATTACTACGAGCAGTACTTC
TRBJ2-7	TRBV18	once	TRBD2	CASSDASGLYEQYF	TGTGCCAGCTCAGACGCTAGCGGACTCTACGAGCAGTACTTC
TRBJ1-6	TRBV18	.	.	CASSPETGLRNNSPLHF	TGTGCCAGCTCACCAGAGACAGGATTGAGGAATAATTCACCCCTCCACTTT
TRBJ1-1	TRBV27	.	.	CASRRQNMNTEAFF	TGTGCCAGCAGACGACAGAACATGAACACTGAAGCTTTCTTT
TRBJ2-1	TRBV6-4	many	.	CASSDSSTNEQFF	TGTGCCAGCAGTGACTCTAGCACCAATGAGCAGTTCTTC
TRBJ2-2	TRBV29-1	.	.	CSVTGRLTGELFF	TGCAGCGTTACAGGACGTCTAACCGGGGAGCTGTTTTTT
TRBJ1-1	TRBV9	.	.	CASSVGTVNTEAFF	TGTGCCAGCAGCGTAGGTACAGTGAACACTGAAGCTTTCTTT
TRBJ2-1	TRBV19	.	TRBD2	CASSIAGVNNEQFF	TGTGCCAGTAGTATTGCGGGAGTAAACAATGAGCAGTTCTTC
TRBJ2-7	TRBV28	.	TRBD1	CASRPRDSVPYEQYF	TGTGCCAGCAGACCCCGGGACAGCGTCCCCTACGAGCAGTACTTC
TRBJ2-5	TRBV18	.	.	CASSPTRQETQYF	TGTGCCAGCTCACCTACTCGGCAAGAGACCCAGTACTTC
TRBJ2-3	TRBV7-2	.	.	CASSLGEWSTDTQYF	TGTGCCAGCAGCTTAGGGGAGTGGAGCACAGATACGCAGTATTTT
TRBJ1-2	TRBV19	.	.	CASTENFGGSYGYTF	TGTGCCAGTACCGAAAACTTCGGGGGGAGCTATGGCTACACCTTC
TRBJ2-2	TRBV5-5	.	TRBD2	CASSLRGLAGPTGTGELFF	TGTGCCAGCAGCTTGCGGGGACTAGCGGGACCAACGGGGACCGGGGAGCTGTTTTTT
TRBJ2-1	TRBV19	.	TRBD2	CASSITSGSIYNEQFF	TGTGCCAGTAGTATAACTAGCGGGAGTATCTACAATGAGCAGTTCTTC
TRBJ2-5	TRBV5-1	.	TRBD1	CASSRDRGRETQYF	TGCGCCAGCAGTAGAGACAGGGGTCGAGAGACCCAGTACTTC
TRBJ2-6	TRBV14	few	.	CASSQWTRRAGANVLTF	TGTGCCAGCAGCCAATGGACTCGACGAGCTGGGGCCAACGTCCTGACTTTC
TRBJ1-6	TRBV6-5	few	TRBD1	CASSYTTGDNSPLHF	TGTGCCAGCAGTTACACGACAGGGGATAATTCACCCCTCCACTTT
TRBJ1-1	TRBV6-5	.	TRBD1	CASRSTGGNTEAFF	TGTGCCAGCAGATCGACAGGGGGAAACACTGAAGCTTTCTTT
TRBJ2-6	TRBV10-3	.	TRBD1	CAISASGQGGNPGANVLTF	TGTGCCATCAGTGCCTCCGGACAGGGGGGAAACCCTGGGGCCAACGTCCTGACTTTC
TRBJ1-3	TRBV28	.	.	CASSPSANSGNTIYF	TGTGCCAGCAGCCCGTCAGCGAACTCTGGAAACACCATATATTTT
TRBJ2-7	TRBV4-2	.	TRBD1	CASSQLLISGGEQYF	TGTGCCAGCAGCCAACTACTAATTTCAGGGGGCGAGCAGTACTTC
TRBJ1-1	TRBV6-5	few	TRBD1	CASRSRTGEAFF	TGTGCCAGCAGATCCAGGACAGGAGAAGCTTTCTTT